The T cell receptor beta chain described here comes from a study of cytomegalovirus exposure and HLA in healthy donors. CDR3 length: 13 residues. After removal of 7 bases from V and 10 bases from J, the junction contained 7 bases not matched to a gene. In germline, CDR1 is MDHEN, CDR2 SYDVKM. The PCR made use of 60 Vbeta and 13 Jbeta primers. Some clones are missing from TCRdb's copy, which holds only in-frame ones; the method was immunoSEQ multiplex PCR. Of approximately 200,000 clones listed, 79% are singletons. The sequence was collected from a woman between 18 and 29 years old in good health and CMV-seronegative. The source material was PBMCs. The chain links TRBV28 to TRBJ1-6; 7 nucleotides align to TRBD1. DNA for the CDR3: TGTGCCAGCAATACAGGGGACGGGTCACCCCTCCACTTT. Encoded protein: CASNTGDGSPLHF. Supplemented by reference TRBV28 and TRBJ1-6, the full variable domain reads DVKVTQSSRYLVKRTGEKVFLECVQDMDHENMFWYRQDPGLGLRLIYFSYDVKMKEKGDIPEGYSVSREKKERFSLILESASTNQTSMYLCASNTGDGSPLHFGNGTRLTVT.